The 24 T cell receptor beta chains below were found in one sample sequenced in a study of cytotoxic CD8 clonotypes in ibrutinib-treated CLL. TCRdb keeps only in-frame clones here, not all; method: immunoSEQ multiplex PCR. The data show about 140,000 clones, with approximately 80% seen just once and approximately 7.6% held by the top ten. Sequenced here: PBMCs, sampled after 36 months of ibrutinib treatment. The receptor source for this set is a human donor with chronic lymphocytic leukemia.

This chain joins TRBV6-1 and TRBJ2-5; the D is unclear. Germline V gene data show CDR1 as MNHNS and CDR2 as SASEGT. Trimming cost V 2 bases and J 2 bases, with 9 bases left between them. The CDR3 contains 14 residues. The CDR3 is CASSESGPQETQYF. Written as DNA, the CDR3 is TGTGCCAGCAGTGAATCCGGGCCTCAAGAGACCCAGTACTTC.

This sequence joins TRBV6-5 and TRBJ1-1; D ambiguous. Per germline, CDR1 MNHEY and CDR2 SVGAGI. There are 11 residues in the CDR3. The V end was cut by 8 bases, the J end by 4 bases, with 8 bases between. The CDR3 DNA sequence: TGTGCCAGCCGTAGGAGCACTGAAGCTTTCTTT. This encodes CASRRSTEAFF.

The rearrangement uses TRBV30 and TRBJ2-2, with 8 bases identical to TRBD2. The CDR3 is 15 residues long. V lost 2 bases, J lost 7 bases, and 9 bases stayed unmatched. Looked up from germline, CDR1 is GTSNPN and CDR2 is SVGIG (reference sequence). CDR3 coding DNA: TGTGCCTGGAGTCTCGGGAGGGTAAGGGGCGGGGAGCTGTTTTTT. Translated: CAWSLGRVRGGELFF. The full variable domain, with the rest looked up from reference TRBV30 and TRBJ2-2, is SQTIHQWPATLVQPVGSPLSLECTVEGTSNPNLYWYRQAAGRGLQLLFYSVGIGQISSEVPQNLSASRPQDRQFILSSKKLLLSDSGFYLCAWSLGRVRGGELFFGEGSRLTVL.

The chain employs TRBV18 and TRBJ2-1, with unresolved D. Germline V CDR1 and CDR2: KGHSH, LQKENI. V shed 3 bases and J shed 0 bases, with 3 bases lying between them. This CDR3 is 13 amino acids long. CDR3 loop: CASSPPSYNEQFF. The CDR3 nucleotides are TGTGCCAGCTCACCGCCCTCCTACAATGAGCAGTTCTTC. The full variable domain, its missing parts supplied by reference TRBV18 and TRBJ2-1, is NAGVMQNPRHLVRRRGQEARLRCSPMKGHSHVYWYRQLPEEGLKFMVYLQKENIIDESGMPKERFSAEFPKEGPSILRIQQVVRGDSAAYFCASSPPSYNEQFFGPGTRLTVL.

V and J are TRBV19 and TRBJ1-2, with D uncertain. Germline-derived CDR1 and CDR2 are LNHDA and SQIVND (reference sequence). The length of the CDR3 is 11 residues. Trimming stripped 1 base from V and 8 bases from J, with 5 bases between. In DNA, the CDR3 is TGTGCCAGTAGTATAGGGCAAGGCTACACCTTC. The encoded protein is CASSIGQGYTF.

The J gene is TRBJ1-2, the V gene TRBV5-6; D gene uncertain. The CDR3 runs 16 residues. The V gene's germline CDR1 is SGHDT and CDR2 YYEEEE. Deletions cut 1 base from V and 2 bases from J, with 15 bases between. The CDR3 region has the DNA TGTGCCAGCAGCTTGTTGGCTTCAAATAGGAACTATGGCTACACCTTC. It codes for CASSLLASNRNYGYTF.

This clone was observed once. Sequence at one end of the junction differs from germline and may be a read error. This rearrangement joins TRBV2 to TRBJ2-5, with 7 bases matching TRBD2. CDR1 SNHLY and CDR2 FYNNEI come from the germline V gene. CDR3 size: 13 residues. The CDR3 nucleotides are TGTACCAGCAGGGAGGGCGTACAGGAGACCCAGTACTTC. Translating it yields CTSREGVQETQYF.

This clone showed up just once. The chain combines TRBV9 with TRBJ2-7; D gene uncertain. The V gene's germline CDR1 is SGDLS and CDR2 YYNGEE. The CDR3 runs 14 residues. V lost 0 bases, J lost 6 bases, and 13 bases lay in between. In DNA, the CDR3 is TGTGCCAGCAGCGTAGAGGGCATAACGGGCGAGCAGTACTTC. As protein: CASSVEGITGEQYF. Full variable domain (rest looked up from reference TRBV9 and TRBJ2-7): DSGVTQTPKHLITATGQRVTLRCSPRSGDLSVYWYQQSLDQGLQFLIQYYNGEERAKGNILERFSAQQFPDLHSELNLSSLELGDSALYFCASSVEGITGEQYFGPGTRLTVT.

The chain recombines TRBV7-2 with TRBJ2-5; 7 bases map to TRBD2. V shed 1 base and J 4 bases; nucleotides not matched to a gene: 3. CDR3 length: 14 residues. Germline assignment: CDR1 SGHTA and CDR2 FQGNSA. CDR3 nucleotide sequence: TGTGCCAGCAGCTTAGTACTAGCGAGAGAGACCCAGTACTTC. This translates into CASSLVLARETQYF.

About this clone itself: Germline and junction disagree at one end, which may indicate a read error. The DNA of the CDR3 is TGTGCCAGCAGCGGGCCGGGGCAGGGATACAATGAGCAGTTCTTC. As protein: CASSGPGQGYNEQFF. V is TRBV5-1 and J is TRBJ2-1, with D possibly being TRBD2 (6 bases). Looked up from germline, CDR1 is SGHRS and CDR2 is YFSETQ. This CDR3 region has 15 residues.

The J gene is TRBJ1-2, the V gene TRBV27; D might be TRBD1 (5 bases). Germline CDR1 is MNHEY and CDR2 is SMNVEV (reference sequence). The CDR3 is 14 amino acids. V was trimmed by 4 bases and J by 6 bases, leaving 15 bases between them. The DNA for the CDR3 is TGTGCCAGCAGTTCCCCAGGGAAGCTGGATGGCTACACCTTC. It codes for CASSSPGKLDGYTF.

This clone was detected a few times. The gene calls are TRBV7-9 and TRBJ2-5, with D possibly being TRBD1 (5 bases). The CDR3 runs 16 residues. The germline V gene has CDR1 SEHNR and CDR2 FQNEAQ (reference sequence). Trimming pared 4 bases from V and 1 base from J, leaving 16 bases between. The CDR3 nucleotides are TGTGCCAGCAGCTCAACAATAGACAGACCCCAAGAGACCCAGTACTTC. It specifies CASSSTIDRPQETQYF.

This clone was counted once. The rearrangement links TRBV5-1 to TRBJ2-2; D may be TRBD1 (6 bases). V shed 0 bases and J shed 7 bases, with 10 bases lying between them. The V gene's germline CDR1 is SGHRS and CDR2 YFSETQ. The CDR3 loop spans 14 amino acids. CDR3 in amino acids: CASSLETGHGELFF. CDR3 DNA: TGCGCCAGCAGCTTGGAAACAGGGCACGGGGAGCTGTTTTTT.

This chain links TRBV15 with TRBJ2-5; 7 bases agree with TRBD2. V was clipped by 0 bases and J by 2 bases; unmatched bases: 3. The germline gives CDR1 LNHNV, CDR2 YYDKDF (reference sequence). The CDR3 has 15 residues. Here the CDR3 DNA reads TGTGCCACCAGCAGAGAGTCTAGCGGACAAGAGACCCAGTACTTC. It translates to CATSRESSGQETQYF. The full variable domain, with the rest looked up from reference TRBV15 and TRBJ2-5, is DAMVIQNPRYQVTQFGKPVTLSCSQTLNHNVMYWYQQKSSQAPKLLFHYYDKDFNNEADTPDNFQSRRPNTSFCFLDIRSPGLGDTAMYLCATSRESSGQETQYFGPGTRLLVL.

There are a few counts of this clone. The CDR3 loop is CASSSGQGTDTQYF. CDR3 bases: TGCGCCAGCAGCTCAGGACAGGGCACAGATACGCAGTATTTT. J is TRBJ2-3 and V is TRBV5-1; 7 bases map to TRBD1. The germline gives CDR1 SGHRS, CDR2 YFSETQ. This CDR3 contains 14 residues. Trimming removed 3 bases from V and 1 base from J; junction bases left unmatched: 2.

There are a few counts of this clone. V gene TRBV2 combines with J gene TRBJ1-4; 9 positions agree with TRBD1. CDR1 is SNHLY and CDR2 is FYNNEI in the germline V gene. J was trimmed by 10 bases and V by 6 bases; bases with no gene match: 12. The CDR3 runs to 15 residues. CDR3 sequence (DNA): TGTGCCAGCAGGACTCCGGGACAGGGATTTGTAAAACTGTTTTTT. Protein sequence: CASRTPGQGFVKLFF. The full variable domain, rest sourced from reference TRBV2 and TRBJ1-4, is EPEVTQTPSHQVTQMGQEVILRCVPISNHLYFYWYRQILGQKVEFLVSFYNNEISEKSEIFDDQFSVERPDGSNFTLKIRSTKLEDSAMYFCASRTPGQGFVKLFFGSGTQLSVL.

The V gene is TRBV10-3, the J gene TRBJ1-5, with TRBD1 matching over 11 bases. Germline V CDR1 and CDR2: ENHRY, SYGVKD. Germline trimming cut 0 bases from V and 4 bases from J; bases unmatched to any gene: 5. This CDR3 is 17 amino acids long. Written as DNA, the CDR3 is TGTGCCATCAGTGAGTCGGAGGACAGGGGGCGAAATCAGCCCCAGCATTTT. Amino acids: CAISESEDRGRNQPQHF.

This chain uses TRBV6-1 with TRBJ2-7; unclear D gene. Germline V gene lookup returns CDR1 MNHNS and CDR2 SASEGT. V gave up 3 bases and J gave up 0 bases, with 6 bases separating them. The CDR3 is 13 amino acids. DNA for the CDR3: TGTGCCAGCAGTGACTGGAGCTCCTACGAGCAGTACTTC. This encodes CASSDWSSYEQYF.

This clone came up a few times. This CDR3 is CASSDHPGQGHTGELFF. CDR3 nucleotide sequence: TGTGCCAGCAGTGACCACCCGGGACAGGGTCACACCGGGGAGCTGTTTTTT. The chain links TRBV6-4 to TRBJ2-2, with 9 bases matching TRBD1. Unmatched junction bases numbered 7, after V lost 2 bases and J lost 3 bases. The CDR3 loop spans 17 amino acids. Germline V gene lookup returns CDR1 MRHNA and CDR2 SNTAGT.

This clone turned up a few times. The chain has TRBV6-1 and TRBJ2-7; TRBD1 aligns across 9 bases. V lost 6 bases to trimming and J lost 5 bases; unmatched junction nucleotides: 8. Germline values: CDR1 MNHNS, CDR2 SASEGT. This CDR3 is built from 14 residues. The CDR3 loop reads CASRLGTGSDEQYF. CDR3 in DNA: TGTGCCAGCAGGCTGGGGACAGGGAGCGACGAGCAGTACTTC.

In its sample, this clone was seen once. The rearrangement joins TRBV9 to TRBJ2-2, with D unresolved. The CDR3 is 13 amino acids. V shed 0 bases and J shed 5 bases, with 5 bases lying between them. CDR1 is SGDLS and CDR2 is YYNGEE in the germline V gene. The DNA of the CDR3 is TGTGCCAGCAGCGTAGGTTGGACCGGGGAGCTGTTTTTT. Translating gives CASSVGWTGELFF.

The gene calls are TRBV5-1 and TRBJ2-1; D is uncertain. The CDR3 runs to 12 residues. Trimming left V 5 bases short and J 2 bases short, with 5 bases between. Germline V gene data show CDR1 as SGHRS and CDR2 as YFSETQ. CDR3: CASRKPYNEQFF. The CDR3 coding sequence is TGCGCCAGCAGAAAGCCCTACAATGAGCAGTTCTTC. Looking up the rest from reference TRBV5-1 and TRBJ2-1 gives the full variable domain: KAGVTQTPRYLIKTRGQQVTLSCSPISGHRSVSWYQQTPGQGLQFLFEYFSETQRNKGNFPGRFSGRQFSNSRSEMNVSTLELGDSALYLCASRKPYNEQFFGPGTRLTVL.

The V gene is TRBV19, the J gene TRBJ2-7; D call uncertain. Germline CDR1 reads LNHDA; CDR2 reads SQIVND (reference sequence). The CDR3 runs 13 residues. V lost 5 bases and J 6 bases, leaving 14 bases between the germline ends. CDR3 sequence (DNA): TGTGCCAGTAGTGGTGTCGCCGATGGCGAGCAGTACTTC. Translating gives CASSGVADGEQYF.

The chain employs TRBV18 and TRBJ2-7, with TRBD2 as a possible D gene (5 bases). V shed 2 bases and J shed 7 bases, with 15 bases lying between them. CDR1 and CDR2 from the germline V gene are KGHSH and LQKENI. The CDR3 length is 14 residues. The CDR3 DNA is TGTGCCAGCTCACCAACGGACTTCTGGTGGGAGCAGTACTTC. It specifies CASSPTDFWWEQYF.